These 11 T cell receptor beta chains share one sample of origin, sequenced in a study of Ad26.COV2.S vaccination and SARS-CoV-2 variants. Here immunoSEQ multiplex PCR was the method, and the copy in TCRdb shows in-frame clones only, minus some. The data contain 400,000 to 450,000 clones, approximately 92% of them singletons. Treatment: some 20 received Ad26.COV2.S at low or high dose, single or two shots; roughly five received placebo; per-sample allocation not given. The investigators took samples on day 63 after the first vaccine or placebo injection. The sequences come from peripheral blood, collected in a trial of Ad26.COV2.S vaccine versus placebo. Receptors originate from a person aged 18-65 years who received the Ad26.COV2.S COVID-19 vaccine or a placebo.

This sequence joins TRBV7-8 and TRBJ2-7; unclear D gene. This CDR3 contains 13 residues. V was trimmed by 3 bases and J by 0 bases, leaving 6 bases between them. Germline V gene data show CDR1 as SGHVS and CDR2 as FQNEAQ. CDR3 sequence: CASSFRLSYEQYF. The CDR3, as DNA: TGTGCCAGCAGCTTTCGTCTCTCCTACGAGCAGTACTTC.

The table lists this clone with a count of one. The V and J genes are TRBV12-5 and TRBJ1-5, with TRBD1 matching over 8 bases. CDR3 length: 15 amino acids. Per germline, CDR1 LGHNT and CDR2 FRNRAP. Germline trimming cut 6 bases from V and 4 bases from J; bases unmatched to any gene: 8. CDR3 amino acids: CASGPTGGLNQPQHF. CDR3 DNA: TGTGCTAGTGGCCCTACAGGGGGGCTGAATCAGCCCCAGCATTTT.

This chain joins TRBV15 and TRBJ1-2; 7 nucleotides agree with TRBD1. Losses at the gene ends were 0 bases for V and 3 bases for J; bases not matched to a gene: 13. The CDR3 contains 18 residues. The germline gives CDR1 LNHNV, CDR2 YYDKDF (reference sequence). CDR3 sequence (DNA): TGTGCCACCAGCAGAGAGCCAACTTTACAGGGGAACGACTATGGCTACACCTTC. It is translated as CATSREPTLQGNDYGYTF.

This chain joins TRBV27 and TRBJ2-2; 7 nucleotides align to TRBD1. The germline CDR1 and CDR2 sequences are MNHEY and SMNVEV (reference sequence). The CDR3 spans 18 residues. The V gene end was trimmed by 8 bases and the J gene end by 4 bases; junction bases not matched to a gene: 19. Here the CDR3 DNA reads TGTGCCAGCGCCGGGGCCGGGACAGCTCACTACTCCACCGGGGAGCTGTTTTTT. It is translated as CASAGAGTAHYSTGELFF.

This clone was observed a single time. The chain joins TRBV6-5 to TRBJ2-1; 7 bases are a match to TRBD2. Germline assignment: CDR1 MNHEY and CDR2 SVGAGI. The CDR3 covers 12 residues. J was trimmed by 15 bases and V by 6 bases; bases with no gene match: 11. The CDR3 DNA follows: TGTGCCAGCAGCTTCGGCGGGAGAGATGCGTTCTTC. Translated, it gives CASSFGGRDAFF.

This chain links TRBV4-3 with TRBJ1-2; TRBD1 matches at 7 bases. The CDR3 covers 15 residues. V shed 0 bases and J 3 bases; nucleotides not matched to a gene: 4. Per germline, CDR1 LGHNA and CDR2 YSLEER. CDR3 nucleotides: TGCGCCAGCAGCCAAGATCTCGGACAGGACTATGGCTACACCTTC. It specifies CASSQDLGQDYGYTF.

The gene calls are TRBV7-8 and TRBJ2-7; D gene unclear. V dropped 4 bases and J dropped 3 bases, with 10 bases sitting between them. The CDR3 loop spans 13 amino acids. Germline V gene lookup returns CDR1 SGHVS and CDR2 FQNEAQ. CDR3 in amino acids: CASSSGKNYEQYF. CDR3 DNA sequence: TGTGCCAGCAGCTCAGGAAAAAACTACGAGCAGTACTTC.

The chain recombines TRBV29-1 with TRBJ2-1; a possible D gene is TRBD2 (5 bases). Trimming removed 4 bases at V and 0 bases at J, with 10 bases between. The CDR3 extends over 14 amino acids. Germline CDR1 and CDR2: SQVTM and ANQGSEA. The CDR3 nucleotides read TGCAGCGTTGGAGGGAGTCTCTCCTACAATGAGCAGTTCTTC. Translation: CSVGGSLSYNEQFF.

The V gene is TRBV29-1, the J gene TRBJ1-2; a weak D match, TRBD1 (6 bases). This CDR3 region has 13 residues. Germline V lookup: CDR1 SQVTM, CDR2 ANQGSEA. V gave up 3 bases and J gave up 0 bases, with 8 bases separating them. In DNA form, the CDR3 reads TGCAGCGTTGATACAGGGTCTAACTATGGCTACACCTTC. Translation gives CSVDTGSNYGYTF.

The gene calls are TRBV21-1 and TRBJ2-7; the table names TRBD2, a call not compared with the DNA. TRBV21-1 is an annotated pseudogene. This CDR3 is 18 amino acids long. The CDR3 sequence is CASSNYATHEAECYEQYF. In DNA, the CDR3 is TGTGCCAGCAGCAACTACGCGACCCACGAAGCGGAGTGCTACGAGCAGTACTTC.

The genes are TRBV6-2 or TRBV6-3 and TRBJ2-4; 7 bases are shared with TRBD1. V gave up 6 bases and J gave up 0 bases; unmatched junction bases: 5. This CDR3 comprises 15 residues. Germline V gene data show CDR1 as MNHEY and CDR2 as SVGEGT. This CDR3 reads CASSRDSLAKNIQYF. As DNA, the CDR3 is TGTGCCAGCAGCCGGGACAGCCTAGCCAAAAACATTCAGTACTTC.